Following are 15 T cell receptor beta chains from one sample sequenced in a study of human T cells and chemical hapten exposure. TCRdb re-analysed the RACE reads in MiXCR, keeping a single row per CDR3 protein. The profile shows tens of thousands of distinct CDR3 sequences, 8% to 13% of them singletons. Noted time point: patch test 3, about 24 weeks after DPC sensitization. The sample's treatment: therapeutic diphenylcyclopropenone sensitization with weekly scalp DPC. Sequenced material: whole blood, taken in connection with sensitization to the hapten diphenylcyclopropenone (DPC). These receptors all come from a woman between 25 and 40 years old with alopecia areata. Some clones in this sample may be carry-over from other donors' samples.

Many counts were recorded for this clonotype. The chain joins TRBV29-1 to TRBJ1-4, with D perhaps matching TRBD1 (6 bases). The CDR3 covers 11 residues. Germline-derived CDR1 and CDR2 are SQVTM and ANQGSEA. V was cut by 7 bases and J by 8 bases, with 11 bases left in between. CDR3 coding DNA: TGCAGCGCCGGGGGCTGGGAAAAACTGTTTTTT. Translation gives CSAGGWEKLFF. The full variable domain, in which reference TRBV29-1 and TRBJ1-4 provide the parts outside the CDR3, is SAVISQKPSRDICQRGTSLTIQCQVDSQVTMMFWYRQQPGQSLTLIATANQGSEATYESGFVIDKFPISRPNLTFSTLTVSNMSPEDSSIYLCSAGGWEKLFFGSGTQLSVL.

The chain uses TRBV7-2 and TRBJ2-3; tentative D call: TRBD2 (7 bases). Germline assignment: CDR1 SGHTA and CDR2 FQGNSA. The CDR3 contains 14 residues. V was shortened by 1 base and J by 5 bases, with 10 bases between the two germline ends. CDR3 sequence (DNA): TGTGCCAGCAGCTTAGGGGGGGGCCGAGATACGCAGTATTTT. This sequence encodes CASSLGGGRDTQYF.

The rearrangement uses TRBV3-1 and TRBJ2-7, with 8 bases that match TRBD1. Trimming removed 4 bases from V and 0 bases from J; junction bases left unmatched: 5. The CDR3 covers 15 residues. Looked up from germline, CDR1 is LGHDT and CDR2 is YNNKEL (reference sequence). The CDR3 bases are TGTGCCAGCAGCCCGGCGGGGACAGGCTCCTACGAGCAGTACTTC. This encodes CASSPAGTGSYEQYF.

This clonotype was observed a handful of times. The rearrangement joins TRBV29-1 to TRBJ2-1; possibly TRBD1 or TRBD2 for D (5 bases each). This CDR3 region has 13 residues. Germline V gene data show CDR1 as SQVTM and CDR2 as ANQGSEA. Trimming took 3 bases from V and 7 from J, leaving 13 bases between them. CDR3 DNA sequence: TGCAGCGTTGAGGAGGTTTGGGGGAATGAGCAGTTCTTC. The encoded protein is CSVEEVWGNEQFF.

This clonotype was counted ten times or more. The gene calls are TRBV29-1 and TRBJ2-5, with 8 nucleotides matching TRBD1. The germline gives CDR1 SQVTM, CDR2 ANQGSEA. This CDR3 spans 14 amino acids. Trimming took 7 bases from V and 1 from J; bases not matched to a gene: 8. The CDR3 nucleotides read TGCAGCGCCTCGGACAGGGCTTCCCAAGAGACCCAGTACTTC. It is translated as CSASDRASQETQYF.

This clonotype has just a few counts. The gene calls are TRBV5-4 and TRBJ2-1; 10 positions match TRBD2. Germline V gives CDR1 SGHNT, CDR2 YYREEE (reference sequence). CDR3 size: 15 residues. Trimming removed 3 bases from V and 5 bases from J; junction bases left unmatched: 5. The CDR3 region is CASSSWTSGNNEQFF. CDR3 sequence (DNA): TGTGCCAGCAGCTCCTGGACTAGCGGAAACAATGAGCAGTTCTTC.

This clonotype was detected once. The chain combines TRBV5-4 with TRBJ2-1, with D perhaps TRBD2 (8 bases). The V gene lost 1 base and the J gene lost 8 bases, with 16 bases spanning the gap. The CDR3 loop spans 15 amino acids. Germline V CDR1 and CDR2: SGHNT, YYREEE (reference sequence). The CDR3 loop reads CASSLPGGGLHEQFF. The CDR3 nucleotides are TGTGCCAGCAGCTTGCCGGGAGGGGGCCTCCATGAGCAGTTCTTC.

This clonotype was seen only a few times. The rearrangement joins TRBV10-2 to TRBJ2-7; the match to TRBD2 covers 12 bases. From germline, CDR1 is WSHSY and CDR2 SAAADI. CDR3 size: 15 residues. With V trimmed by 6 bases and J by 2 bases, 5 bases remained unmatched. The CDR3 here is CASSLTSGSTYEQYF. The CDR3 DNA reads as TGCGCCAGCAGCCTGACTAGCGGGAGTACCTACGAGCAGTACTTC.

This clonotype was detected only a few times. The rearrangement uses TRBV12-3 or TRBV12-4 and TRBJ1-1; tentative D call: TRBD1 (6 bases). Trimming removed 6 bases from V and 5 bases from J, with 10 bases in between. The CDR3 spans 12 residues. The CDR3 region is CASSQGGTEAFF. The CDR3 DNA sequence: TGTGCCAGCAGCCAAGGGGGTACTGAAGCTTTCTTT.

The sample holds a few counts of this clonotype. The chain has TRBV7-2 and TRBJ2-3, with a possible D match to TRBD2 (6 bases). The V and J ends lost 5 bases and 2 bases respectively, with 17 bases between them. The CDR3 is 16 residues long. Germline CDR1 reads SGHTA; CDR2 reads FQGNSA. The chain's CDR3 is CASSPREAGVTDTQYF. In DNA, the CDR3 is TGTGCCAGCAGCCCGAGGGAGGCGGGCGTCACAGATACGCAGTATTTT.

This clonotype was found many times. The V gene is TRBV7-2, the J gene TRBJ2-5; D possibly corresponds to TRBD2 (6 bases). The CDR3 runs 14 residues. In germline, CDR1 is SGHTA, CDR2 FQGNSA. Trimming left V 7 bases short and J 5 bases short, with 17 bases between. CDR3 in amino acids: CASTPAGGRETQYF. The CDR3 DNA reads TGTGCCAGCACTCCCGCCGGGGGTAGGGAGACCCAGTACTTC.

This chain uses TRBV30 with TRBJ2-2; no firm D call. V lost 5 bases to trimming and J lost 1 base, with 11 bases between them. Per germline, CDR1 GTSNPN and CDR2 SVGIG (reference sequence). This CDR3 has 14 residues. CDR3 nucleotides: TGTGCCTGGGGGCAGGACCTGAACACCGGGGAGCTGTTTTTT. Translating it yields CAWGQDLNTGELFF.

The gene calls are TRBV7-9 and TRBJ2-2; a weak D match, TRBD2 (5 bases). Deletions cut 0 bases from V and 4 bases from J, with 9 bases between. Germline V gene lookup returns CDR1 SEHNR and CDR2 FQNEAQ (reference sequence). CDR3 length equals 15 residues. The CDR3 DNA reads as TGTGCCAGCAGCTTAGCGGGGAGAGGCACCGGGGAGCTGTTTTTT. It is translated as CASSLAGRGTGELFF.

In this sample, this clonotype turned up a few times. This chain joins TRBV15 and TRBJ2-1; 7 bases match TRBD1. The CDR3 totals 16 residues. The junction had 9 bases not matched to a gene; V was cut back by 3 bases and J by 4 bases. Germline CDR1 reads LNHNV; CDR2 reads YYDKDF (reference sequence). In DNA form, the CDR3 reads TGTGCCACCAGCAGTCTAAGAGGGGGCGGATACAATGAGCAGTTCTTC. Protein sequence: CATSSLRGGGYNEQFF.

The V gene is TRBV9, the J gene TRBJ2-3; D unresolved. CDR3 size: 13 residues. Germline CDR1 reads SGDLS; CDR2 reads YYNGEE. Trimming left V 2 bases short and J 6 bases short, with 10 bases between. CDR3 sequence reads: CASSVTVKDTQYF. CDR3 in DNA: TGTGCCAGCAGCGTTACTGTAAAGGATACGCAGTATTTT.